Below, 28 T cell receptor beta chains from the same sample are listed, as sequenced in a study of blood T cells in healthy people across ages (dated by TCRdb to about 2015). The method behind the library was 5' RACE. Sequenced on an Illumina HiSeq 2500. A second roughly 7 to 12 cycle PCR used a sample-barcoded 5' primer and a J-beta primer mix. TCRdb trimmed the raw reads at Q25, called clones with MiXCR and kept productive beta chains. Entries are consolidated by CDR3 protein sequence, retaining the most common genes and DNA. The sample has approximately 800,000 distinct CDR3 sequences on record, roughly 25% of them singletons. The ten largest clones take up roughly 3.8% of the sample. The sample was also linked to a second study, of T cells of mothers and their children.

Sequenced sample: blood. The receptors here all came from a boy younger than 18 in good health.

The genes are TRBV20-1 and TRBJ2-2; D tentatively reads TRBD1 or TRBD2 (6 bases each). The CDR3 is 15 amino acids. The V end lost 6 bases, the J end lost 4 bases, and 18 bases lay between the germline ends. Germline V lookup: CDR1 DFQATT, CDR2 SNEGSKA (reference sequence). The CDR3 DNA follows: TGCAGTGCGACCCTGAGGGGGGCTATCACCGGGGAGCTGTTTTTT. This gives the protein CSATLRGAITGELFF.

This clonotype has just a few counts. This chain uses TRBV27 with TRBJ1-1; the match to TRBD1 covers 8 bases. The germline CDR1 and CDR2 sequences are MNHEY and SMNVEV (reference sequence). The CDR3 runs to 15 residues. With 5 bases clipped from V and 7 bases from J, the junction kept 12 bases outside the gene matches. This chain's CDR3 is CASSTSQGVGGEAFF. The CDR3, as DNA: TGTGCCAGCAGTACGTCACAGGGGGTCGGAGGTGAAGCTTTCTTT.

This chain connects TRBV6-2 or TRBV6-3 to TRBJ2-1, with D perhaps TRBD2 (5 bases). The CDR3 spans 13 residues. Germline V gives CDR1 MNHEY, CDR2 SVGEGT. The ends were cut back, 7 bases at V and 8 bases at J, with 15 bases in the middle. CDR3 residues: CASTNDYWDEQFF. In DNA, the CDR3 is TGTGCCAGCACCAATGACTATTGGGATGAGCAGTTCTTC.

This rearrangement joins TRBV12-3 or TRBV12-4 to TRBJ2-5, with D tentatively TRBD2 (5 bases). CDR3 length equals 12 residues. The germline V and J ends were trimmed by 7 bases and 4 bases, with 10 bases remaining between them. The CDR3 region is CASTPGRETQYF. The CDR3 DNA is TGTGCCAGCACCCCGGGGAGAGAGACCCAGTACTTC.

This clonotype was counted between two and nine times. The genes are TRBV2 and TRBJ2-7; D unclear. There are 13 residues in the CDR3. Germline-derived CDR1 and CDR2 are SNHLY and FYNNEI. With 10 bases removed from V and 2 bases from J, the gap between germline ends came to 15 bases. CDR3 coding DNA: TGTGCCATCAGAGACGACGGAACCTACGAGCAGTACTTC. Its protein is CAIRDDGTYEQYF.

This chain connects TRBV7-9 to TRBJ2-1; D not resolved. The end of the DNA is better explained by TRBJ2-7, so the J call may be wrong. This CDR3 region has 15 residues. Germline V gives CDR1 SEHNR, CDR2 FQNEAQ (reference sequence). The CDR3, as DNA: TGTGCCAGCAGCTTTCCGCCAGGCAGGATCTACGAGCAGTACTTC. The encoded protein is CASSFPPGRIYEQYF.

In its sample, this clonotype was seen many times. The chain combines TRBV5-6 with TRBJ2-2; the match to TRBD2 covers 11 bases. Germline V gene data show CDR1 as SGHDT and CDR2 as YYEEEE. This CDR3 contains 15 residues. Losses at the gene ends were 6 bases for V and 6 bases for J; bases not matched to a gene: 7. CDR3 sequence: CASTLAGGYSGELFF. The CDR3 DNA sequence: TGTGCCAGCACCCTAGCGGGGGGCTACTCCGGGGAGCTGTTTTTT.

V and J are TRBV20-1 and TRBJ2-5; D is undetermined. In germline, CDR1 is DFQATT, CDR2 SNEGSKA (reference sequence). Trimming took 0 bases from V and 2 from J, leaving 10 bases between them. The CDR3 sequence is 14 residues long. CDR3 in amino acids: CSARDWANQETQYF. CDR3 in DNA: TGCAGTGCTAGAGATTGGGCAAATCAAGAGACCCAGTACTTC.

The V call is TRBV7-9, the J call TRBJ2-1; D remains ambiguous. Per the germline V gene, CDR1 is SEHNR and CDR2 is FQNEAQ (reference sequence). V lost 4 bases to trimming and J lost 6 bases, with 10 bases between them. The CDR3 contains 13 residues. For the CDR3, the DNA is TGTGCCAGCAGCTCTAGAACGGCCAATGAGCAGTTCTTC. This gives the protein CASSSRTANEQFF. Drawing the rest from reference TRBV7-9 and TRBJ2-1, the complete variable domain is DTGVSQNPRHKITKRGQNVTFRCDPISEHNRLYWYRQTLGQGPEFLTYFQNEAQLEKSRLLSDRFSAERPKGSFSTLEIQRTEQGDSAMYLCASSSRTANEQFFGPGTRLTVL.

The sample holds a few counts of this clonotype. One end of the junction is discordant with germline, which a read error may explain. The V call is TRBV29-1, the J call TRBJ2-1; D uncertain. The CDR3 is 13 amino acids. CDR1 is SQVTM, CDR2 ANQGSEA, per germline. The CDR3: CCVESPNYNEQFF. The CDR3 DNA follows: TGCTGCGTTGAGTCGCCGAATTACAATGAGCAGTTCTTC.

This chain connects TRBV28 to TRBJ2-7; maybe TRBD2 (5 bases). The CDR3 runs 11 residues. V lost 6 bases and J 10 bases, leaving 13 bases between the germline ends. Germline loops: CDR1 MDHEN, CDR2 SYDVKM. CDR3 amino acids: CASSQTRKQYF. CDR3 coding DNA: TGTGCCAGCAGCCAAACTAGGAAACAGTACTTC.

This clonotype was seen more than once but under ten times. CDR3 in DNA: TGCGCCAGCAGCCAAGCCCGGACAGGGAGATATGGTTTGGATGAAAAACTGTTTTTT. It codes for CASSQARTGRYGLDEKLFF. The V call is TRBV4-3, the J call TRBJ1-4; 8 nucleotides align to TRBD1. This CDR3 is 19 amino acids long. V shed 1 base, J shed 6 bases, and the junction held 16 bases outside the gene matches. Germline V gene lookup returns CDR1 LGHNA and CDR2 YSLEER.

The chain links TRBV5-1 to TRBJ2-5; 9 bases are shared with TRBD1. V trimming: 1 base; J trimming: 5 bases; junction bases outside the gene matches: 3. Germline V lookup: CDR1 SGHRS, CDR2 YFSETQ. The CDR3 length is 14 residues. The CDR3 nucleotides read TGCGCCAGCAGCTTGAAACAGGGGGCGGAGACCCAGTACTTC. Translating gives CASSLKQGAETQYF.

The DNA for the CDR3 is TGTGCCAGCAGTTTCAATCGGATTAACAATGAGCAGTTCTTC. Amino acid sequence: CASSFNRINNEQFF. J is TRBJ2-1 and V is TRBV12-3 or TRBV12-4; D not resolved. Trimming left V 3 bases short and J 5 bases short, with 11 bases between. The CDR3 contains 14 residues.

The CDR3 reads CASNLDRGNEQFF. The CDR3 nucleotides read TGTGCCAGCAACCTGGACAGGGGCAATGAGCAGTTCTTC. This rearrangement joins TRBV2 to TRBJ2-1; 9 bases line up with TRBD1. V was clipped by 7 bases and J by 6 bases; unmatched bases: 4. Per the germline V gene, CDR1 is SNHLY and CDR2 is FYNNEI. The CDR3 is 13 residues long. Drawing the rest from reference TRBV2 and TRBJ2-1, the complete variable domain is EPEVTQTPSHQVTQMGQEVILRCVPISNHLYFYWYRQILGQKVEFLVSFYNNEISEKSEIFDDQFSVERPDGSNFTLKIRSTKLEDSAMYFCASNLDRGNEQFFGPGTRLTVL.

This clonotype was counted a few times. DNA for the CDR3: TGCAGTGCCCAGGGTGGCACTGAAGCTTTCTTT. This gives the protein CSAQGGTEAFF. The chain is built from TRBV20-1 and TRBJ1-1, with TRBD1 as a possible D gene (5 bases). The CDR3 totals 11 residues. Trimming took 6 bases from V and 4 from J, leaving 9 bases between them. From germline, CDR1 is DFQATT and CDR2 SNEGSKA (reference sequence).

The chain couples TRBV5-5 to TRBJ1-5, with D possibly TRBD1 on 5 matching bases. The CDR3 loop spans 13 amino acids. From germline, CDR1 is SGHKS and CDR2 YYEKEE (reference sequence). Trimming cost V 3 bases and J 6 bases, with 10 bases left between them. CDR3 region: CASSSKGSQPQHF. For the CDR3, the DNA is TGTGCCAGCAGCTCGAAGGGGAGTCAGCCCCAGCATTTT.

The CDR3 nucleotides are TGTGCCAGCAGTTCTTCTAGCGGGAGGGCCGTAGAGCAGTTCTTC. This codes for CASSSSSGRAVEQFF. The chain couples TRBV6-6 to TRBJ2-1, with TRBD2 identical over 12 bases. V trimming: 4 bases; J trimming: 10 bases; junction bases outside the gene matches: 8. Per the germline V gene, CDR1 is MNHNY and CDR2 is SVGAGI (reference sequence). This CDR3 spans 15 amino acids.

This clonotype has a handful of counts. The chain carries TRBV29-1 and TRBJ2-7; D assignment may be TRBD1 or TRBD2 (5 bases each). V dropped 7 bases and J dropped 5 bases, with 9 bases sitting between them. Germline CDR1 and CDR2: SQVTM and ANQGSEA. The CDR3 is made up of 10 amino acids. The CDR3, as DNA: TGCAGCGCCCGGGACGACGAGCAGTACTTC. This encodes CSARDDEQYF.

This clonotype was seen a handful of times. This chain joins TRBV7-2 and TRBJ2-7, with a possible D match to TRBD2 (5 bases). This CDR3 has 13 residues. CDR1 SGHTA and CDR2 FQGNSA come from the germline V gene. V lost 1 base and J lost 6, with 10 bases in between. The CDR3 DNA follows: TGTGCCAGCAGCTTAGGGGTGGCGGGCGAGCAGTACTTC. Its translation is CASSLGVAGEQYF.

This clonotype showed up just once. The V and J genes are TRBV4-1 and TRBJ2-7, with no clear D. CDR3 size: 14 residues. Trimming cost V 0 bases and J 4 bases, with 10 bases left between them. Germline V lookup: CDR1 MGHRA, CDR2 YSYEKL. CDR3 residues: CASSQESSSYEQYF. Here the CDR3 DNA reads TGCGCCAGCAGCCAAGAGTCCAGCTCTTACGAGCAGTACTTC.

This sequence joins TRBV7-2 and TRBJ2-1; D uncertain. The germline V gene encodes CDR1 SGHTA and CDR2 FQGNSA. V was clipped by 4 bases and J by 8 bases, with 6 bases between them. The CDR3 contains 11 residues. CDR3 region: CASSSGYEQFF. In DNA, the CDR3 is TGTGCCAGCAGCTCCGGATATGAGCAGTTCTTC.

This clonotype appeared many times. V and J are TRBV29-1 and TRBJ1-1, with TRBD1 matching over 8 bases. Germline CDR1 SQVTM, CDR2 ANQGSEA. The CDR3 loop spans 13 amino acids. Losses at the gene ends were 0 bases for V and 5 bases for J; bases not matched to a gene: 2. The chain's CDR3 is CSVEEYRGTEAFF. CDR3 coding DNA: TGCAGCGTTGAAGAGTACAGGGGGACTGAAGCTTTCTTT.

V gene TRBV29-1 combines with J gene TRBJ2-5, with D possibly being TRBD2 (5 bases). CDR3 size: 13 residues. V was pared by 7 bases and J by 11 bases, with 23 bases between. Germline loops: CDR1 SQVTM, CDR2 ANQGSEA. The CDR3 DNA is TGCAGCGCGAAACAAGACATTCGGGGTGAGCAGTACTTC. Translation: CSAKQDIRGEQYF. The full variable domain, in which reference TRBV29-1 and TRBJ2-5 provide the parts outside the CDR3, is SAVISQKPSRDICQRGTSLTIQCQVDSQVTMMFWYRQQPGQSLTLIATANQGSEATYESGFVIDKFPISRPNLTFSTLTVSNMSPEDSSIYLCSAKQDIRGEQYFGPGTRLLVL.

This clonotype was observed a handful of times. The DNA of the CDR3 is TGTGCCAGCTCCTTCAACCGCATGTACGAGCAGTACTTC. It encodes CASSFNRMYEQYF. The chain has TRBV6-2 or TRBV6-3 and TRBJ2-7, with D unresolved. Germline V lookup: CDR1 MNHEY, CDR2 SVGEGT. This CDR3 comprises 13 residues. Trimming left V 8 bases short and J 4 bases short, with 15 bases between.

This sequence joins TRBV28 and TRBJ2-5; the match to TRBD1 covers 9 bases. With 6 bases clipped from V and 12 bases from J, the junction kept 8 bases outside the gene matches. This CDR3 has 12 amino acids. Germline V gene lookup returns CDR1 MDHEN and CDR2 SYDVKM. Here the CDR3 reads CASRLGQGVKYF. The CDR3 DNA is TGTGCCAGCAGACTGGGACAGGGAGTTAAGTACTTC.

This clonotype was counted between two and nine times. The junction differs from germline at one of its ends, possibly a read error. V is TRBV6-1 and J is TRBJ2-1; tentatively, D is TRBD1 or TRBD2 (5 bases each). This CDR3 region has 14 residues. Germline V CDR1 and CDR2: MNHNS, SASEGT. DNA for the CDR3: TGTGCCAGCAGTGAGGGGGTCTCCTCCAATGAGCAGTTCTTC. Amino acid sequence: CASSEGVSSNEQFF.

This clonotype was seen only a few times. This chain uses TRBV4-3 with TRBJ2-7, with 8 bases that match TRBD2. This CDR3 spans 13 amino acids. V was clipped by 8 bases and J by 1 base; unmatched bases: 4. Germline V lookup: CDR1 LGHNA, CDR2 YSLEER. CDR3 nucleotide sequence: TGCGCCAGCGCGCAGCGGGAGTCCTACGAGCAGTACTTC. As protein: CASAQRESYEQYF.